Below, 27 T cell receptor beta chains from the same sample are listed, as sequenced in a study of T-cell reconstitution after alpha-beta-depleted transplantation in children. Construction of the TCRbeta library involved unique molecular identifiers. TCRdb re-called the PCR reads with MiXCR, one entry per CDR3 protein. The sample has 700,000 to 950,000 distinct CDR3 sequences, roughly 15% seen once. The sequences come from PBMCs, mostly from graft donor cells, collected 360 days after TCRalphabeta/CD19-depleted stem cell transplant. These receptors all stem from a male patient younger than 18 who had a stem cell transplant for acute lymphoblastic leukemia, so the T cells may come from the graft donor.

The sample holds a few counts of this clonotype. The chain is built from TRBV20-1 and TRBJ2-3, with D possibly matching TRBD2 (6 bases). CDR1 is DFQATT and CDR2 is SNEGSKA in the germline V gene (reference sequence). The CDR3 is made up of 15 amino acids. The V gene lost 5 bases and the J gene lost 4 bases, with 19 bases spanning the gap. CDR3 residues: CSAPPWRDPPDTQYF. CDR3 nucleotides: TGCAGTGCTCCCCCCTGGCGGGACCCCCCAGATACGCAGTATTTT.

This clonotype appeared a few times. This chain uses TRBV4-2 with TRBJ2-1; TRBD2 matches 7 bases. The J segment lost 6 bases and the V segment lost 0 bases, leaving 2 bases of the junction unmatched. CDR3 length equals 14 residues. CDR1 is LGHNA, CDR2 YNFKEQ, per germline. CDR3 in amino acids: CASSQDPGGNEQFF. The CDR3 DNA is TGTGCCAGCAGCCAAGATCCGGGGGGCAATGAGCAGTTCTTC.

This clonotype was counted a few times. The CDR3 sequence is CASSLTRVAGGNTGELFF. The CDR3 region has the DNA TGTGCCAGCAGCTTAACACGAGTAGCGGGAGGCAACACCGGGGAGCTGTTTTTT. The rearrangement joins TRBV7-3 to TRBJ2-2; 10 bases match TRBD2. CDR1 and CDR2 from the germline V gene are SGHTA and FQGTGA. The CDR3 runs to 18 residues. Losses at the gene ends were 0 bases for V and 2 bases for J; bases not matched to a gene: 6.

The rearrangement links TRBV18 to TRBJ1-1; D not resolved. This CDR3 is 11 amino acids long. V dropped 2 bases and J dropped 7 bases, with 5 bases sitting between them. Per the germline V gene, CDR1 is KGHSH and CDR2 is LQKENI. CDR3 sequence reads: CASSPTDEAFF. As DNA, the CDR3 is TGTGCCAGCTCACCAACGGATGAAGCTTTCTTT.

The CDR3 DNA sequence: TGTGCCAGCAGTTTCAATCCCGGGACATTTAACGGGGAGCTGTTTTTT. Residues: CASSFNPGTFNGELFF. The rearrangement links TRBV7-3 to TRBJ2-2; D is possibly TRBD1 (6 bases). Germline lookup yields CDR1 SGHTA and CDR2 FQGTGA. The CDR3 is made up of 16 amino acids. V lost 6 bases, J lost 7 bases, and 21 bases lay in between.

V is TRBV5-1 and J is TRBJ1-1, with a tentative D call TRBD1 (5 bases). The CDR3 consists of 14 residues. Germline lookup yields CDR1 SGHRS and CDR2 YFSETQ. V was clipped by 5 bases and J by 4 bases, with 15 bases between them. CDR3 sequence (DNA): TGCGCCAGCAGAAGGACGGGGGGAGGCACTGAAGCTTTCTTT. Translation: CASRRTGGGTEAFF.

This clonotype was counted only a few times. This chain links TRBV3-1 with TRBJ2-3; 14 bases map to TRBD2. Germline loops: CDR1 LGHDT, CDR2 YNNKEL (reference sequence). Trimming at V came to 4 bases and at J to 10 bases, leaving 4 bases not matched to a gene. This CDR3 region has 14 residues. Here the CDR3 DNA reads TGTGCCAGCAGCCTGGGGACTAGCGGGAGTGCGCAGTATTTT. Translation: CASSLGTSGSAQYF.

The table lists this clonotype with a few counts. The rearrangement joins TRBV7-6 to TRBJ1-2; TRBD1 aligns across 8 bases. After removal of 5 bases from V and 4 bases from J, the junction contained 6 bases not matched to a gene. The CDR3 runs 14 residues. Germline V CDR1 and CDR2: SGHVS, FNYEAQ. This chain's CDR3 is CASSHGQGSYGYTF. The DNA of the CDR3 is TGTGCCAGCAGCCATGGACAGGGTTCCTATGGCTACACCTTC.

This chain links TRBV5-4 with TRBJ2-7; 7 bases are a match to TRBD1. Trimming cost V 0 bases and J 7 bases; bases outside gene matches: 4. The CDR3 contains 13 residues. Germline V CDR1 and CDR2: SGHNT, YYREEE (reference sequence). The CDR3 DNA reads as TGTGCCAGCAGCTTGGTTGGGACAGAGGAGCAGTACTTC. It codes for CASSLVGTEEQYF.

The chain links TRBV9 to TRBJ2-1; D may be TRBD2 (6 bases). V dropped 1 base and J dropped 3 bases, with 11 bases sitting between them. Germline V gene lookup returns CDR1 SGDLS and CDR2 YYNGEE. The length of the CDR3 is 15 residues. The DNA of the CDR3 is TGTGCCAGCAGCGTATCGGGGGAATTCTACAATGAGCAGTTCTTC. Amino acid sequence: CASSVSGEFYNEQFF. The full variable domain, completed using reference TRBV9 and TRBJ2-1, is DSGVTQTPKHLITATGQRVTLRCSPRSGDLSVYWYQQSLDQGLQFLIQYYNGEERAKGNILERFSAQQFPDLHSELNLSSLELGDSALYFCASSVSGEFYNEQFFGPGTRLTVL.

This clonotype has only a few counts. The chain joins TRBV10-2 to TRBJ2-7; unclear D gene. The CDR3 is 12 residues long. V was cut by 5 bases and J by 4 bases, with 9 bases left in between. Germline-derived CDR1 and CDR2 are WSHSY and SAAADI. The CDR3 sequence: CASSLMTYEQYF. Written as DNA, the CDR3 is TGCGCCAGCAGTTTGATGACTTACGAGCAGTACTTC.

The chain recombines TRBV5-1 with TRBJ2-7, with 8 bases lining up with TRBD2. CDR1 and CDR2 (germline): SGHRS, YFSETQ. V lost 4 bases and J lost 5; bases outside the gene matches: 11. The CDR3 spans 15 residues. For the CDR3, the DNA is TGCGCCAGCAGCGCCCTGAGCGGGAGCACGCACGAGCAGTACTTC. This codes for CASSALSGSTHEQYF.

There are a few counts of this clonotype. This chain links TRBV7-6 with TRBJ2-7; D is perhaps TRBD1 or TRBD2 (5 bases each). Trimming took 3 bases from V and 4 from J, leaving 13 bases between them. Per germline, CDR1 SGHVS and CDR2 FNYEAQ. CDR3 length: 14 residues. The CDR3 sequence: CASSFGDLPYEQYF. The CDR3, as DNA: TGTGCCAGCAGCTTTGGGGACCTTCCGTACGAGCAGTACTTC.

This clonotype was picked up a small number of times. CDR3 DNA sequence: TGTGCCAGCAGTCTAAGGGGAAAGACTGAAGCTTTCTTT. Translating it yields CASSLRGKTEAFF. The rearrangement joins TRBV5-6 to TRBJ1-1; maybe TRBD1 (5 bases). CDR3 length equals 13 residues. Germline values: CDR1 SGHDT, CDR2 YYEEEE. V dropped 5 bases and J dropped 5 bases, with 13 bases sitting between them.

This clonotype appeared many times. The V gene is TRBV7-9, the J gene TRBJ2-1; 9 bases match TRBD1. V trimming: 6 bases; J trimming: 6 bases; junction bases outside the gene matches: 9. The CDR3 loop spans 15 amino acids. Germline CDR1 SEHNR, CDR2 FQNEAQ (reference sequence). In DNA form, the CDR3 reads TGTGCCAGCAGTTCCGGGACAGGGAATTCCAATGAGCAGTTCTTC. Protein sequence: CASSSGTGNSNEQFF. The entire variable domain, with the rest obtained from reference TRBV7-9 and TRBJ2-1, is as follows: DTGVSQNPRHKITKRGQNVTFRCDPISEHNRLYWYRQTLGQGPEFLTYFQNEAQLEKSRLLSDRFSAERPKGSFSTLEIQRTEQGDSAMYLCASSSGTGNSNEQFFGPGTRLTVL.

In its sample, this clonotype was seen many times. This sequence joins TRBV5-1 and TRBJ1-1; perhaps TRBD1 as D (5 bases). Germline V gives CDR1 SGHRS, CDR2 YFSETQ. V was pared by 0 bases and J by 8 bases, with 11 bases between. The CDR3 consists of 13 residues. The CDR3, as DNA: TGCGCCAGCAGCTTGGGGCAGGGCTGGGAAGCTTTCTTT. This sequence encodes CASSLGQGWEAFF.

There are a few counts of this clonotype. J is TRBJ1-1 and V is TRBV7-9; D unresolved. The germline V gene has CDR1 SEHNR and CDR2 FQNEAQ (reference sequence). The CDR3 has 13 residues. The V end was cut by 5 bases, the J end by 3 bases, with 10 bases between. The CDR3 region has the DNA TGTGCCAGCAGCCGCTCAGTAGACACTGAAGCTTTCTTT. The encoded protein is CASSRSVDTEAFF.

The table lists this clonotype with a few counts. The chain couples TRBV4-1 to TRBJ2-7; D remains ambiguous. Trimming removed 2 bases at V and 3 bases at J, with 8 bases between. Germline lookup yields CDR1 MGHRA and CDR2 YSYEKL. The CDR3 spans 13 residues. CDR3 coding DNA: TGCGCCAGCAGCCAAAGTTCCAGCTACGAGCAGTACTTC. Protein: CASSQSSSYEQYF.

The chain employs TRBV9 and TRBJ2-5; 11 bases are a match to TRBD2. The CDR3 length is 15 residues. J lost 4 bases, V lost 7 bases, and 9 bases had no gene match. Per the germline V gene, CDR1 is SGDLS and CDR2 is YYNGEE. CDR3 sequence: CASDIAGGPGETQYF. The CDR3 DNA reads TGTGCCAGCGATATAGCGGGAGGGCCCGGAGAGACCCAGTACTTC.

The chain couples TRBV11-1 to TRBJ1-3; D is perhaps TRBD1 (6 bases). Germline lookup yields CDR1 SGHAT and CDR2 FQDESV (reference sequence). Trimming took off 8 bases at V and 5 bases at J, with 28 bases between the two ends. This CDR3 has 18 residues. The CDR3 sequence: CASLGAVQWGPLRNTIYF. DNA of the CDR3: TGTGCCAGCCTCGGAGCCGTACAGTGGGGGCCACTCAGAAACACCATATATTTT.

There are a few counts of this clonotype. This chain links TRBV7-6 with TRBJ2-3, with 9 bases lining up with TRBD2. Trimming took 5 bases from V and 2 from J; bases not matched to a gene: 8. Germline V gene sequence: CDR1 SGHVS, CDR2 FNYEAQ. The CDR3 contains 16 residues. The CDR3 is CASSRSPGLATDTQYF. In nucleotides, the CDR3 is TGTGCCAGCAGCCGATCGCCGGGACTAGCCACAGATACGCAGTATTTT.

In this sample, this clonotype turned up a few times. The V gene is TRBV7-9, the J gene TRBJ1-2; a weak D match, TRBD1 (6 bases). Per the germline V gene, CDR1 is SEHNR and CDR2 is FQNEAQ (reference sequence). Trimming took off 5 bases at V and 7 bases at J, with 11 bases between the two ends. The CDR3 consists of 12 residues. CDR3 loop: CASSPGVRGYTF. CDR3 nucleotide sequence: TGTGCCAGCAGCCCAGGGGTTCGTGGCTACACCTTC.

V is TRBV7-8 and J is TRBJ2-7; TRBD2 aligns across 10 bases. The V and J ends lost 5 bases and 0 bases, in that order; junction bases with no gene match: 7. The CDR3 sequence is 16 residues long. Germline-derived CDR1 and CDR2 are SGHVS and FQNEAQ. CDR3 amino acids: CASSVLAGGFSYEQYF. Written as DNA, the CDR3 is TGTGCCAGCAGCGTCTTAGCGGGAGGATTCTCCTACGAGCAGTACTTC.

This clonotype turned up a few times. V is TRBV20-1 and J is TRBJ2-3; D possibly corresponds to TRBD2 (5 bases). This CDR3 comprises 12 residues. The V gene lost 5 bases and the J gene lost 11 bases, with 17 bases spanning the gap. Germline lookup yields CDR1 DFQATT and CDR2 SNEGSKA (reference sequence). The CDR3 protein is CSAVGPGSRQYF. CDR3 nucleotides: TGCAGTGCTGTGGGCCCGGGATCAAGGCAGTATTTT.

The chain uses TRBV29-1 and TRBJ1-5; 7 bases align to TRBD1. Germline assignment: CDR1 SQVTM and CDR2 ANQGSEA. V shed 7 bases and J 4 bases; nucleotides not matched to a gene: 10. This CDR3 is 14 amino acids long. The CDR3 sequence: CSASGTAGNQPQHF. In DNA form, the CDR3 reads TGCAGCGCCTCCGGGACAGCGGGAAATCAGCCCCAGCATTTT.

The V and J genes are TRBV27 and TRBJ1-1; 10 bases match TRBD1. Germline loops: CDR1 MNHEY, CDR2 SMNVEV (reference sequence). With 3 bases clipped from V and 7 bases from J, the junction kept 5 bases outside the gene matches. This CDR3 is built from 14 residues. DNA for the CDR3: TGTGCCAGCAGTTTGTTGGGACAGGGGATTGAAGCTTTCTTT. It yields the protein CASSLLGQGIEAFF.

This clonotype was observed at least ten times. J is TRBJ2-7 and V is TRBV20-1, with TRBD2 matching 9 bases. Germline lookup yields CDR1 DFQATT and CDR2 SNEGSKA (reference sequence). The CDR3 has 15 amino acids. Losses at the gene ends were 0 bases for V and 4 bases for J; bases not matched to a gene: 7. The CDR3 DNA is TGCAGTGCTAGAGATGAGACTAGCGGAGGGTACGAGCAGTACTTC. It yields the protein CSARDETSGGYEQYF.